Shown below are 24 T cell receptor beta chains from a single sample sequenced in a study of identical twins. TCRdb reanalysed the 5' RACE reads using MiXCR and keeps one entry per CDR3 protein. The data contain around 650,000 distinct CDR3 sequences, under 8.5% of them singletons. The data also belong to a second study, concerning yellow fever vaccine responses in identical twins.

The sample consisted of PBMCs. These receptors were collected from a woman aged 18-29 years in good health.

This clonotype was recorded at least ten times. V usage is TRBV5-1 and J usage is TRBJ1-1, with TRBD1 matching over 7 bases. Per germline, CDR1 SGHRS and CDR2 YFSETQ. The CDR3 runs 14 residues. V lost 0 bases and J lost 6; bases outside the gene matches: 5. CDR3 coding DNA: TGCGCCAGCAGCTTGGTGAGACAGGGATCTGAAGCTTTCTTT. Its translation: CASSLVRQGSEAFF.

This clonotype has a count of ten or more. J is TRBJ2-1 and V is TRBV10-3, with D possibly TRBD1 on 5 matching bases. The CDR3 has 16 amino acids. Germline loops: CDR1 ENHRY, CDR2 SYGVKD. The V end was cut by 3 bases, the J end by 2 bases, with 14 bases between. The CDR3 is CAISDRSNRTYNEQFF. The CDR3 nucleotides are TGTGCCATCAGTGACAGATCAAACAGGACCTACAATGAGCAGTTCTTC.

The table lists this clonotype with many counts. The chain uses TRBV9 and TRBJ1-3, with TRBD1 matching over 9 bases. CDR1 is SGDLS, CDR2 YYNGEE, per germline. V shed 7 bases, J shed 4 bases, and the junction held 12 bases outside the gene matches. The CDR3 covers 16 residues. The DNA for the CDR3 is TGTGCCAGCGGCTCCCAACAGGGGGCGGCGGGAAACACCATATATTTT. Protein product: CASGSQQGAAGNTIYF. The full variable domain, its missing parts supplied by reference TRBV9 and TRBJ1-3, is DSGVTQTPKHLITATGQRVTLRCSPRSGDLSVYWYQQSLDQGLQFLIQYYNGEERAKGNILERFSAQQFPDLHSELNLSSLELGDSALYFCASGSQQGAAGNTIYFGEGSWLTVV.

This clonotype was recorded many times. The chain carries TRBV12-5 and TRBJ1-5; D is uncertain. The V gene's germline CDR1 is LGHNT and CDR2 FRNRAP. This CDR3 comprises 15 residues. As DNA, the CDR3 is TGTCTCATTTGCGGATGGGTTTATGTGTATCAGCCCCAGCATTTT. Amino acid sequence: CLICGWVYVYQPQHF.

This clonotype came up once. The J gene is TRBJ1-5, the V gene TRBV20-1; D is unresolved. Germline V gene data show CDR1 as DFQATT and CDR2 as SNEGSKA (reference sequence). The V gene lost 0 bases and the J gene lost 0 bases, with 12 bases spanning the gap. The CDR3 has 16 residues. DNA for the CDR3: TGCAGTGCTAGAGATCTCCGGGGAGATAGCAATCAGCCCCAGCATTTT. It codes for CSARDLRGDSNQPQHF.

The V gene is TRBV11-2, the J gene TRBJ2-1; TRBD2 is a possible D gene (8 bases). Germline V gives CDR1 SGHAT, CDR2 FQNNGV. This CDR3 contains 18 residues. V was clipped by 3 bases and J by 7 bases, with 25 bases between them. The CDR3 nucleotides read TGTGCCAGCAGCTTTCTCCAGGGGGGGACTAGAAGAGATAATGAGCAGTTCTTC. Amino acid sequence: CASSFLQGGTRRDNEQFF.

This clonotype was seen many times. The chain couples TRBV20-1 to TRBJ2-1; 7 nucleotides match TRBD2. The CDR3 covers 15 residues. The V segment lost 5 bases and the J segment 10 bases; nucleotides outside the gene matches: 17. The germline V gene encodes CDR1 DFQATT and CDR2 SNEGSKA (reference sequence). In DNA form, the CDR3 reads TGCAGTGCTGCAGCCGGGACTATCCTAACTCGGGAGCAGTTCTTC. Translated, it gives CSAAAGTILTREQFF.

This chain connects TRBV20-1 to TRBJ2-4; D unclear. V lost 5 bases and J lost 4, with 18 bases in between. The CDR3 has 15 residues. Germline V gene lookup returns CDR1 DFQATT and CDR2 SNEGSKA (reference sequence). The CDR3 DNA reads as TGCAGTGCTCCCGAGGTACGCTCGACGAAAAACATTCAGTACTTC. Translating it yields CSAPEVRSTKNIQYF.

This clonotype showed up many times. The chain recombines TRBV10-3 with TRBJ2-1; 10 bases line up with TRBD2. Germline V gives CDR1 ENHRY, CDR2 SYGVKD. Trimming took 0 bases from V and 6 from J; bases not matched to a gene: 2. CDR3 size: 15 residues. The CDR3 DNA sequence: TGTGCCATCAGTGAGTCCCTAGCGGGAGCCAATGAGCAGTTCTTC. Protein sequence: CAISESLAGANEQFF.

The chain uses TRBV5-1 and TRBJ2-2, with 13 positions matching TRBD2. The CDR3 spans 17 residues. V was pared by 3 bases and J by 3 bases, with 5 bases of the junction left unmatched. Germline CDR1 and CDR2: SGHRS and YFSETQ. The CDR3 sequence is CASSSRLAGGHTGELFF. The CDR3 DNA follows: TGCGCCAGCAGCTCACGACTAGCGGGAGGTCACACCGGGGAGCTGTTTTTT.

The gene calls are TRBV28 and TRBJ2-7; a weak D match, TRBD1 (6 bases). Trimming removed 6 bases from V and 0 bases from J, with 12 bases in between. The CDR3 covers 14 residues. Germline CDR1 MDHEN, CDR2 SYDVKM. The CDR3 spells CASSRGLVSYEQYF. The CDR3 coding sequence is TGTGCCAGCAGCAGGGGCCTTGTCTCCTACGAGCAGTACTTC.

This clonotype has more than one count but fewer than ten. The chain carries TRBV7-9 and TRBJ2-7; 8 positions match TRBD1. V lost 4 bases to trimming and J lost 6 bases; unmatched junction nucleotides: 8. The germline V gene encodes CDR1 SEHNR and CDR2 FQNEAQ (reference sequence). CDR3 length: 14 residues. CDR3 DNA: TGTGCCAGCAGCTCTCCGGACAGGGTTGGCGAGCAGTACTTC. Residues: CASSSPDRVGEQYF.

The chain links TRBV7-9 to TRBJ2-4; D gene uncertain. The V gene lost 4 bases and the J gene lost 1 base, with 17 bases spanning the gap. Germline CDR1 and CDR2: SEHNR and FQNEAQ (reference sequence). This CDR3 has 17 residues. The CDR3 nucleotides read TGTGCCAGCAGCTCGCATTCAGAGAGTACTGCCAAAAACATTCAGTACTTC. Translation gives CASSSHSESTAKNIQYF.

This clonotype has just a few counts. This chain connects TRBV10-3 to TRBJ2-3; no firm D call. Between the trimmed V and J ends, which lost 5 bases and 4 bases, there was a span of 16 bases. Germline V gene data show CDR1 as ENHRY and CDR2 as SYGVKD. This CDR3 comprises 15 residues. The CDR3 DNA follows: TGTGCCATCAGTCTGTCCACCAGTCTATCAGATACGCAGTATTTT. It codes for CAISLSTSLSDTQYF.

This clonotype was seen ten or more times. The rearrangement joins TRBV21-1 to TRBJ2-7; the D call TRBD1 from the table was never checked on the DNA. TRBV21-1 has pseudogene status. The CDR3 loop spans 17 amino acids. The CDR3 nucleotides are TGTGCCAGCAGCCCAAGCGGGACAGGGGGTAGAGCTTACGAGCAGTACGTC. Protein product: CASSPSGTGGRAYEQYV.

The chain has TRBV19 and TRBJ2-1; possible D gene TRBD1, 5 bases. The CDR3 runs to 16 residues. V lost 2 bases to trimming and J lost 0 bases, with 11 bases between them. Germline loops: CDR1 LNHDA, CDR2 SQIVND (reference sequence). The CDR3 sequence is CASSIRTKSSYNEQFF. The CDR3 bases are TGTGCCAGTAGTATACGGACAAAGAGCTCCTACAATGAGCAGTTCTTC. Looking up the rest from reference TRBV19 and TRBJ2-1 gives the full variable domain: DGGITQSPKYLFRKEGQNVTLSCEQNLNHDAMYWYRQDPGQGLRLIYYSQIVNDFQKGDIAEGYSVSREKKESFPLTVTSAQKNPTAFYLCASSIRTKSSYNEQFFGPGTRLTVL.

This clonotype has only a few counts. This chain connects TRBV7-9 to TRBJ1-2; the match to TRBD1 covers 12 bases. Trimming removed 4 bases from V and 7 bases from J; junction bases left unmatched: 1. The CDR3 covers 13 residues. CDR1 is SEHNR and CDR2 is FQNEAQ in the germline V gene (reference sequence). The CDR3 DNA reads as TGTGCCAGCAGCTCGGGACAGGGGGCTGGCTACACCTTC. It specifies CASSSGQGAGYTF.

The CDR3 sequence is CATSRVTGPYNEQFF. The CDR3 DNA reads as TGTGCCACCAGCAGAGTTACGGGACCTTACAATGAGCAGTTCTTC. This chain joins TRBV15 and TRBJ2-1; the D gene could be TRBD1 or TRBD2 (5 bases each). The CDR3 is 15 amino acids. Trimming stripped 1 base from V and 4 bases from J, with 11 bases between. Germline V gives CDR1 LNHNV, CDR2 YYDKDF (reference sequence).

A few counts support this clonotype. The chain employs TRBV12-3 or TRBV12-4 and TRBJ1-1; no firm D call. V lost 8 bases to trimming and J lost 4 bases, with 14 bases between them. The CDR3 consists of 13 residues. In DNA form, the CDR3 reads TGTGCCAGCGACGGGCCGACGGGCACTGAAGCTTTCTTT. It codes for CASDGPTGTEAFF.

V gene TRBV10-2 combines with J gene TRBJ1-6, with TRBD1 as a possible D gene (5 bases). CDR3 size: 15 residues. Trimming cost V 6 bases and J 7 bases, with 16 bases left between them. CDR1 is WSHSY, CDR2 SAAADI, per germline. In nucleotides, the CDR3 is TGCGCCAGCAGGCTCGAGACAGAAAGCAATTCACCCCTCCACTTT. This translates into CASRLETESNSPLHF.

The sample holds many counts of this clonotype. The V and J genes are TRBV4-2 and TRBJ2-7; 11 bases align to TRBD2. The CDR3 contains 16 residues. The junction had 7 bases not matched to a gene; V was cut back by 2 bases and J by 4 bases. Per germline, CDR1 LGHNA and CDR2 YNFKEQ. As DNA, the CDR3 is TGTGCCAGCAGCCAAACACTAGCGGGAGCAATTTACGAGCAGTACTTC. It translates to CASSQTLAGAIYEQYF.

This clonotype showed up just a few times. J is TRBJ2-5 and V is TRBV28, with D possibly being TRBD1 or TRBD2 (5 bases each). Germline-derived CDR1 and CDR2 are MDHEN and SYDVKM. The CDR3 has 14 residues. V shed 7 bases and J shed 7 bases, with 19 bases lying between them. CDR3 in amino acids: CASIPWGREGTQYF. For the CDR3, the DNA is TGTGCCAGCATTCCCTGGGGACGCGAGGGGACCCAGTACTTC.

This clonotype has only a few counts. The chain carries TRBV4-1 and TRBJ2-7; D is uncertain. The CDR3 has 14 residues. Germline-derived CDR1 and CDR2 are MGHRA and YSYEKL. Deletions cut 0 bases from V and 1 base from J, with 7 bases between. CDR3 residues: CASSQDIRSYEQYF. The CDR3 DNA is TGCGCCAGCAGCCAAGATATCAGGTCCTACGAGCAGTACTTC.

V gene TRBV28 combines with J gene TRBJ2-3; TRBD1 matches at 8 bases. CDR1 is MDHEN, CDR2 SYDVKM, per germline. Losses at the gene ends were 5 bases for V and 2 bases for J; bases not matched to a gene: 6. This CDR3 contains 15 residues. CDR3 bases: TGTGCCAGCAGTCGGACAGGGCGACACACAGATACGCAGTATTTT. Translated, it gives CASSRTGRHTDTQYF.